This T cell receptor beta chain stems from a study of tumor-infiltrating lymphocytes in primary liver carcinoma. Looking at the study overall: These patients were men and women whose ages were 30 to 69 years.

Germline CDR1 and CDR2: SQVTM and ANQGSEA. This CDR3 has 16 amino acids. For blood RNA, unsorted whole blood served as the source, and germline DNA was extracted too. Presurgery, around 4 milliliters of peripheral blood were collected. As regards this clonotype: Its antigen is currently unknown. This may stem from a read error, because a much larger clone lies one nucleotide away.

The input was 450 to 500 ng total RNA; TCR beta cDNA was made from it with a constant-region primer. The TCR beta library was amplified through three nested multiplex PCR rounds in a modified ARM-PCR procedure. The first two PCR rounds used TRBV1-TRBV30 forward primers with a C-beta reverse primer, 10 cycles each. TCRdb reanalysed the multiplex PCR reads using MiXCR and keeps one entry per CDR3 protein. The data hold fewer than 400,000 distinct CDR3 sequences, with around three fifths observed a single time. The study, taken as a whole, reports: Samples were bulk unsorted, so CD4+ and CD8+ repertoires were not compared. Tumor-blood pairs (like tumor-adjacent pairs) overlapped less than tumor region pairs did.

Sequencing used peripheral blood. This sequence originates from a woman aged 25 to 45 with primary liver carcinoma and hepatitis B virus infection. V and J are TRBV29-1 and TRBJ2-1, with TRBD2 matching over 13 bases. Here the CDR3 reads CGVVGGLAGSYNEQFF. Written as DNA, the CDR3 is TGCGGCGTTGTGGGGGGACTAGCGGGGTCCTACAATGAGCAGTTCTTC.